The 13 T cell receptor beta chains below were found in one sample sequenced in a study of CD8 T cells in Susac syndrome (dated by TCRdb to the late 2010s). Library creation used the immunoSEQ multiplex PCR assay. RNA was extracted with the RNeasy kit and roughly 0.45 to 1 ug was reverse transcribed using random hexamers. Starting from the raw public reads, TCRdb applied fastp trimming at Q25, assembled clones with MiXCR and retained in-frame beta chains. All rows with the same CDR3 protein become a single entry with the most common DNA and genes. This sample has 100,000 to 150,000 distinct CDR3 sequences in its table, and 94% of those were observed once. The top ten constitute about 0.098% of the sample. Sequencing was carried out using CD4+ T cells from PBMCs. Receptor source: a human donor in good health.

The chain uses TRBV13 and TRBJ1-1; TRBD1 is a possible D gene (5 bases). The germline V gene has CDR1 PRHDT and CDR2 FYEKMQ (reference sequence). The CDR3 has 16 amino acids. V was shortened by 5 bases and J by 0 bases, with 16 bases between the two germline ends. CDR3 nucleotides: TGTGCCAGCAGCCCCCGGACATCGGTATTGAACACTGAAGCTTTCTTT. Translating gives CASSPRTSVLNTEAFF. The variable domain in full, completed from reference TRBV13 and TRBJ1-1, reads AAGVIQSPRHLIKEKRETATLKCYPIPRHDTVYWYQQGPGQDPQFLISFYEKMQSDKGSIPDRFSAQQFSDYHSELNMSSLELGDSALYFCASSPRTSVLNTEAFFGQGTRLTVV.

The rearrangement joins TRBV6-5 to TRBJ2-5; D possibly corresponds to TRBD2 (5 bases). The V end was cut by 0 bases, the J end by 2 bases, with 16 bases between. The germline CDR1 and CDR2 sequences are MNHEY and SVGAGI. The CDR3 extends over 17 amino acids. The CDR3 nucleotides read TGTGCCAGCAGTTACTCCGCGCCTGGACTTCAGCAAGAGACCCAGTACTTC. Its translation is CASSYSAPGLQQETQYF.

A single count supports this clonotype. The rearrangement links TRBV6-5 to TRBJ1-2, with 7 nucleotides matching TRBD1. The V gene end was trimmed by 6 bases and the J gene end by 7 bases; junction bases not matched to a gene: 2. The CDR3 is 11 amino acids. Germline-derived CDR1 and CDR2 are MNHEY and SVGAGI. CDR3 coding DNA: TGTGCCAGCAGCCACAGGGGTGGCTACACCTTC. This sequence encodes CASSHRGGYTF.

The chain joins TRBV5-1 to TRBJ2-3; TRBD2 is a possible D gene (6 bases). The V end was cut by 5 bases, the J end by 5 bases, with 15 bases between. The CDR3 loop spans 14 amino acids. The germline gives CDR1 SGHRS, CDR2 YFSETQ. CDR3 protein: CASSSGRVGDTQYF. In DNA form, the CDR3 reads TGCGCCAGCAGTAGCGGACGGGTAGGAGATACGCAGTATTTT.

V usage is TRBV5-1 and J usage is TRBJ2-2, with D perhaps TRBD1 (6 bases). V dropped 0 bases and J dropped 0 bases, with 12 bases sitting between them. Germline CDR1 SGHRS, CDR2 YFSETQ. The CDR3 is 17 residues long. The chain's CDR3 is CASSLETGTTNTGELFF. The CDR3 DNA sequence: TGCGCCAGCAGCTTGGAAACGGGGACAACGAACACCGGGGAGCTGTTTTTT.

The rearrangement links TRBV24-1 to TRBJ2-2, with D possibly matching TRBD2 (5 bases). Germline lookup yields CDR1 KGHDR and CDR2 SFDVKD. CDR3 length equals 15 residues. V lost 5 bases and J 0 bases, leaving 9 bases between the germline ends. The CDR3 DNA follows: TGTGCCACCAGTGTAGGCGGGCCGAACACCGGGGAGCTGTTTTTT. Its protein product is CATSVGGPNTGELFF.

The chain employs TRBV20-1 and TRBJ2-1, with 11 bases matching TRBD2. CDR3 size: 15 residues. Trimming removed 6 bases from V and 3 bases from J; junction bases left unmatched: 7. CDR1 and CDR2 (germline): DFQATT, SNEGSKA (reference sequence). This CDR3 reads CSAPGTSGNYNEQFF. CDR3 nucleotide sequence: TGCAGTGCACCCGGGACTAGCGGTAACTACAATGAGCAGTTCTTC.

The V call is TRBV9, the J call TRBJ2-3; the D gene is possibly TRBD1 (6 bases). The CDR3 spans 14 residues. Germline CDR1 reads SGDLS; CDR2 reads YYNGEE. Trimming shortened V by 2 bases and J by 5 bases, and 12 bases separated the two germline ends. The CDR3 region has the DNA TGTGCCAGCAGCGTTGGAACAGGGATAGATACGCAGTATTTT. Translation gives CASSVGTGIDTQYF.

This clonotype was found once. The rearrangement links TRBV12-3 or TRBV12-4 to TRBJ2-2, with D uncertain. The CDR3 has 13 amino acids. V was shortened by 5 bases and J by 4 bases, with 8 bases between the two germline ends. CDR3 sequence reads: CASSPQVTGELFF. The DNA of the CDR3 is TGTGCCAGCAGTCCACAAGTCACCGGGGAGCTGTTTTTT.

The CDR3 sequence is CASRQRDGTYNEQFF. The CDR3 coding sequence is TGTGCCAGCAGACAAAGGGACGGGACCTACAATGAGCAGTTCTTC. The chain links TRBV12-3 or TRBV12-4 to TRBJ2-1; possibly TRBD1 or TRBD2 for D (5 bases each). V lost 6 bases and J lost 2, with 14 bases in between. The CDR3 is made up of 15 amino acids.

This chain connects TRBV7-9 to TRBJ2-7, with D unclear. This CDR3 comprises 15 residues. V lost 1 base and J 2 bases, leaving 12 bases between the germline ends. Looked up from germline, CDR1 is SEHNR and CDR2 is FQNEAQ (reference sequence). The CDR3 bases are TGTGCCAGCAGCTTAGGCCAGATTAGGGCCTACGAGCAGTACTTC. Encoded protein: CASSLGQIRAYEQYF.

The chain is built from TRBV29-1 and TRBJ2-4; 7 bases align to TRBD1. This CDR3 has 14 amino acids. V gave up 4 bases and J gave up 2 bases; unmatched junction bases: 5. Germline CDR1 SQVTM, CDR2 ANQGSEA. CDR3 sequence: CSVAQGISKNIQYF. CDR3 bases: TGCAGCGTTGCACAGGGGATCTCCAAAAACATTCAGTACTTC.

The J gene is TRBJ1-1, the V gene TRBV5-1, with TRBD1 matching 7 bases. J gave up 0 bases and V 2 bases, and 7 bases lay outside the gene matches. The germline gives CDR1 SGHRS, CDR2 YFSETQ. The CDR3 consists of 16 residues. CDR3 amino acids: CASSLRTTGMNTEAFF. The CDR3 coding sequence is TGCGCCAGCAGCTTACGCACGACAGGGATGAACACTGAAGCTTTCTTT.